This T cell receptor beta chain was documented in a study of CD8+ T cells in alopecia areata. RNA was isolated and reverse transcribed to cDNA, the sequencing template. Using immunoSEQ multiplex PCR, the repertoire was profiled, and TCRdb retains in-frame clones only, with some absent. The repertoire includes about 160,000 clones, about two thirds of them detected once, and roughly 0.99% sits in the top ten. The CDR3 runs to 15 residues. Deletions cut 3 bases from V and 2 bases from J, with 14 bases between. Germline lookup yields CDR1 GTSNPN and CDR2 SVGIG (reference sequence). Specified treatment: oral pan-JAK inhibitor, 5-10 mg twice daily.

The chain couples TRBV30 to TRBJ1-5; D call uncertain. This specimen was CD4+ T cells sorted from blood, taken at week 4, from a patient treated with tofacitinib. The TCR sequence derives from a human donor with alopecia areata. The CDR3 region has the DNA TGTGCCTGGAGCTGGGGATTCGACGGCAATCAGCCCCAGCATTTT. Translated, it gives CAWSWGFDGNQPQHF.